This T cell receptor (beta chain) emerged from a study of blood T cell repertoires in COVID-19. Study as a whole: Samples representing acute and convalescent COVID-19 were sourced from the United States, Italy and Spain. Sample material is recorded as cDNA or gDNA derived from T cells, B-cell-depleted T cells, or PBMCs.

V was clipped by 5 bases and J by 1 base; unmatched bases: 7. Per the germline V gene, CDR1 is LNHDA and CDR2 is SQIVND (reference sequence). The CDR3 totals 16 residues. Study processing details: Amplified reference gene primers provided the basis for estimating nucleated cell counts. Generated by immunoSEQ multiplex PCR, the TCRdb table keeps only in-frame clones and is missing some. For V, J and clone size, that table is used; D and trimming come from the DNA. The repertoire holds a few hundred thousand clones, about 85% seen once, with less than 6% in the top ten. The sequencing sample was made of PBMCs or T cells enriched from blood (not recorded which). The chain links TRBV19 to TRBJ2-2; 7 bases fit TRBD2. This receptor was obtained from a woman aged 30 to 39 who had recovered from COVID-19. The CDR3 loop is CASSDPGGRNTGELFF. The CDR3 region has the DNA TGTGCCAGTAGTGACCCGGGGGGTCGGAACACCGGGGAGCTGTTTTTT.